The rows below give T cell receptor beta chains drawn from one sample of a study of T cells in localized non-small cell lung cancer. The data were produced by immunoSEQ multiplex PCR, yet TCRdb's version contains in-frame clones alone and is incomplete. This sample has 60,000 to 65,000 clones; roughly nine tenths occur once, and the top ten carry approximately 2%. The specimen comprised peripheral blood, sampled before any cancer treatment. These receptors all stem from a woman aged 40-69 years with stage I lung adenocarcinoma. CDR3s include the opening cysteine and the closing phenylalanine or tryptophan. The D gene is left open where the match is weak. Size tells how often a clone was seen (once, few, many) or the class of an expanded clone, and some rows leave it out.

TRBJ2-5	.	.	TRBV7-9	CASSVGGPREETQYF	TGTGCCAGCAGCGTAGGAGGGCCAAGGGAGGAGACCCAGTACTTC
TRBJ2-5	once	.	TRBV27	CASSLGETQYF	TGTGCCAGCAGCCTAGGGGAGACCCAGTACTTC
TRBJ1-1	.	.	TRBV28	CASSLSAGLNLANTEAFF	TGTGCCAGCAGTTTGTCGGCAGGGTTGAACTTGGCGAACACTGAAGCTTTCTTT
TRBJ2-7	once	.	TRBV19	CASSIDLNSYEQYF	TGTGCCAGTAGTATAGATCTTAACTCCTACGAGCAGTACTTC
TRBJ1-1	.	.	TRBV9	CASSVGGRGTEAFF	TGTGCCAGCAGCGTAGGGGGCAGGGGCACTGAAGCTTTCTTT
TRBJ1-3	.	.	TRBV5-5	CASSLWSDGNTIYF	TGTGCCAGCAGCTTGTGGTCCGATGGAAACACCATATATTTT
TRBJ2-3	.	.	TRBV9	CASGDTQYF	TGTGCCAGCGGGGATACGCAGTATTTT
TRBJ2-3	.	.	TRBV29-1	CSANGGPTDTQYF	TGCAGCGCGAATGGGGGACCCACAGATACGCAGTATTTT
TRBJ1-1	.	.	TRBV21-1	CASSRDSGNTEAFF	TGTGCCAGCAGCAGGGACAGTGGGAACACTGAAGCTTTCTTT
TRBJ2-1	.	.	TRBV6-5	CASSYSWELTGNEQFF	TGTGCCAGCAGTTACTCCTGGGAACTTACAGGGAATGAGCAGTTCTTC
TRBJ1-1	once	.	TRBV13	CASSAPSSGTRRTEAFF	TGTGCCAGCAGCGCCCCCTCCTCCGGGACCAGGCGGACTGAAGCTTTCTTT
TRBJ2-7	.	.	TRBV18	CASSPGLTGFGSYEQYF	TGTGCCAGCTCACCGGGGCTTACGGGTTTTGGGTCCTACGAGCAGTACTTC
TRBJ1-5	.	.	TRBV19	CASSSQGPNQPQHF	TGTGCCAGTAGTAGCCAGGGACCCAATCAGCCCCAGCATTTT
TRBJ1-3	.	.	TRBV5-1	CASSLGTAGNTIYF	TGCGCCAGCAGCTTGGGGACGGCTGGAAACACCATATATTTT